These 7 T cell receptor beta chains originate from one sample sequenced in a study of spatial heterogeneity in lung cancer. Overall study results and limits: One measure, the expanded intratumoral alpha and beta TCR count, tracked tumor mutation counts.

TCRdb called the 5' RACE reads again in MiXCR, with one record for every CDR3 protein. Of some 10,000 distinct CDR3 sequences detected, around 6% appear once; the ten largest clones hold roughly 9.1%. These receptors have no identified antigens. The time point is: sample taken at primary tumor resection. The source material was lung tumor tissue, sampled at surgery. The receptors originated from a male donor with early-stage non-small cell lung cancer.

Many counts were recorded for this clonotype. The V call is TRBV7-2, the J call TRBJ1-1; 7 bases match TRBD1. J was trimmed by 0 bases and V by 3 bases; bases with no gene match: 16. Germline V gene data show CDR1 as SGHTA and CDR2 as FQGNSA. This CDR3 comprises 19 residues. The CDR3 reads CASSFSVGGGGRMNTEAFF. In DNA, the CDR3 is TGTGCCAGCAGCTTCTCGGTCGGAGGGGGCGGGAGGATGAACACTGAAGCTTTCTTT.

Ten or more counts support this clonotype. This chain connects TRBV5-1 to TRBJ2-2; 9 bases map to TRBD1. The CDR3 has 16 residues. V lost 6 bases, J lost 6 bases, and 12 bases stayed unmatched. Germline CDR1 and CDR2: SGHRS and YFSETQ. CDR3 amino acids: CASMDPGTGTAGELFF. As DNA, the CDR3 is TGCGCCAGCATGGACCCCGGGACAGGGACGGCCGGGGAGCTGTTTTTT.

This clonotype occurred many times. The rearrangement links TRBV25-1 to TRBJ2-3; 11 nucleotides line up with TRBD1. Germline V CDR1 and CDR2: MGHDK, SYGVNS. V gave up 1 base and J gave up 2 bases; unmatched junction bases: 11. This CDR3 has 19 residues. This CDR3 is CASSEFPKGDRGYTDTQYF. As DNA, the CDR3 is TGTGCCAGCAGTGAATTTCCGAAGGGGGACAGGGGGTACACAGATACGCAGTATTTT.

This clonotype came up many times. The chain's CDR3 is CASSSLRAYEQYF. CDR3 nucleotides: TGTGCCAGCAGTTCGTTAAGGGCCTACGAGCAGTACTTC. This rearrangement joins TRBV12-3 or TRBV12-4 to TRBJ2-7; D unclear. V lost 4 bases, J lost 2 bases, and 9 bases lay in between. The CDR3 extends over 13 amino acids.

This clonotype is medium-sized by share. The V call is TRBV12-3 or TRBV12-4, the J call TRBJ2-1, with D unresolved. The CDR3 runs 14 residues. Trimming cost V 6 bases and J 0 bases, with 9 bases left between them. The CDR3 spells CASRPTSSYNEQFF. For the CDR3, the DNA is TGTGCCAGCAGACCGACAAGCTCCTACAATGAGCAGTTCTTC.

This clonotype is labeled medium-sized (0.01 to 0.1%). The chain couples TRBV10-3 to TRBJ2-3; 10 nucleotides match TRBD2. The J segment lost 2 bases and the V segment lost 6 bases, leaving 5 bases of the junction unmatched. Germline V gene data show CDR1 as ENHRY and CDR2 as SYGVKD. The CDR3 has 15 residues. In DNA form, the CDR3 reads TGTGCCATCAGAGATCTAGCGGGGGCCACAGATACGCAGTATTTT. Its translation is CAIRDLAGATDTQYF.

V usage is TRBV20-1 and J usage is TRBJ1-1; D ambiguous. The V and J ends lost 3 bases and 6 bases respectively, with 8 bases between them. This CDR3 contains 11 residues. Germline-derived CDR1 and CDR2 are DFQATT and SNEGSKA (reference sequence). In DNA, the CDR3 is TGCAGTGCTAGTCCGGGTTCTGAAGCTTTCTTT. It is translated as CSASPGSEAFF.